Below, one T cell receptor (beta chain) is given with its context. Its antigen is unidentified. Repertoires were generated with immunoSEQ multiplex PCR, while TCRdb's copy carries only in-frame clones and drops some. The table lists 130,000 to 150,000 clones, roughly 90% of them singletons, with approximately 3.4% in the top ten. This sample was taken from a study of T cell responses to AZD1222 COVID-19 vaccine. On the study more broadly: Second doses were pooled across both intervals (about 4 or about 12 weeks). Study observations and caveats: Spike as a whole was targeted by vaccine-associated CD4 TCRs, dominant at 160-218 and 743-854. Most donors were white British, females outnumbered males, and clonal diversity was possibly underestimated.

The CDR3 totals 14 residues. Germline-derived CDR1 and CDR2 are SGHDT and YYEEEE. Trimming at V came to 3 bases and at J to 8 bases, leaving 3 bases not matched to a gene. The sequence came from an adult in good health. This material consisted of peripheral blood, taken on day 0 of AZD1222 vaccination. V is TRBV5-6 and J is TRBJ1-6, with TRBD1 matching 9 bases. The DNA for the CDR3 is TGTGCCAGCAGCTACCGGGACAGGGATTCACCCCTCCACTTT. Protein product: CASSYRDRDSPLHF.